Sequencing of this T cell receptor (beta chain) was carried out in a study of CD8+ T cells in alopecia areata. Study conclusions and caveats: Greater clonality was observed in lesional scalp samples, especially alopecia totalis/universalis, versus normal scalp.

cDNA reverse transcribed from extracted RNA served as the sequencing template. Produced via immunoSEQ multiplex PCR; TCRdb's table is partial and in-frame only. The table lists 60,000 to 70,000 clones, about 45% of them singletons. The V and J ends lost 4 bases and 9 bases respectively, with 19 bases between them. Germline CDR1 is SGHRS and CDR2 is YFSETQ. CDR3 length: 14 residues. This clone was picked up a small number of times. Its target is not known. The receptor was derived from a human donor with alopecia areata. The source was CD8+ T cells sorted from blood, collected at week 0. J is TRBJ1-2 and V is TRBV5-1; no definite D call. CDR3 coding DNA: TGCGCCAGCAGCCCCTTCGGCACGGTGGATCGCTACACCTTC. This encodes CASSPFGTVDRYTF.